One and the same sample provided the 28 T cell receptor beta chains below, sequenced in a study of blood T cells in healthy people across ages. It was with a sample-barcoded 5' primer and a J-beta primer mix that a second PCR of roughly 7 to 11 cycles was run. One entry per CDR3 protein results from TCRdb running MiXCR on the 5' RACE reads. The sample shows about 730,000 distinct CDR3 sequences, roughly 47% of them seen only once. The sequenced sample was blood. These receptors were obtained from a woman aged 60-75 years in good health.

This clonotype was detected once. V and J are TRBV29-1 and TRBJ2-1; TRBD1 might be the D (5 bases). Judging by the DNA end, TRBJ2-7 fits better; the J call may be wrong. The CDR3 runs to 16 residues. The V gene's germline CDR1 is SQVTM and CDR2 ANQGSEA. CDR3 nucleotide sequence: TGCAGCGTTGAAGTCAGAGACAGAGGATCCTACAATGAGCAGTACTTC. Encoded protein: CSVEVRDRGSYNEQYF.

In nucleotides, the CDR3 is TGCAGTGCTAGAGAGGGGAGCTTAGGAGATACGCAGTATTTT. This codes for CSAREGSLGDTQYF. The chain carries TRBV20-1 and TRBJ2-3, with a possible D match to TRBD2 (5 bases). Trimming removed 0 bases at V and 5 bases at J, with 12 bases between. CDR1 DFQATT and CDR2 SNEGSKA come from the germline V gene (reference sequence). CDR3 length: 14 amino acids.

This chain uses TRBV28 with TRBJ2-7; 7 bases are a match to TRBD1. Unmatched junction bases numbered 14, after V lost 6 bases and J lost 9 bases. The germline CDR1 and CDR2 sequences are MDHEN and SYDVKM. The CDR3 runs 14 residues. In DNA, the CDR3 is TGTGCCAGCAGCCGACCGAGAGACAGGGAATGGCAGTACTTC. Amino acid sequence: CASSRPRDREWQYF.

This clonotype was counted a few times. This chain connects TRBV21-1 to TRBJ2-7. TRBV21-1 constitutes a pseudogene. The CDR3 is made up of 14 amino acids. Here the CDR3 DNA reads TGTGCCAGCAGCAAAGCGCTTGTGGGATACGAGCAGTACTTC. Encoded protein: CASSKALVGYEQYF.

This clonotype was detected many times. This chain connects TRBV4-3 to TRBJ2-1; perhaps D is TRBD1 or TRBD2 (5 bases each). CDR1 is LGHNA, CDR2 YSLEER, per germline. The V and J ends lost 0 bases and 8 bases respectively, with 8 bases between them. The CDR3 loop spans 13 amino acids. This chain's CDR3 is CASSQEMGDEQFF. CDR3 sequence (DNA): TGCGCCAGCAGCCAAGAAATGGGGGATGAGCAGTTCTTC.

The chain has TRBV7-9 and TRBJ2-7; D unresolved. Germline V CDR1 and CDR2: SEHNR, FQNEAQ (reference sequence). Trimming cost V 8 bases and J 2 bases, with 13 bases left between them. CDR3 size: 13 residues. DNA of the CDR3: TGTGCCAGCGGTCTGTCCCAGACCTACGAGCAGTACTTC. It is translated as CASGLSQTYEQYF.

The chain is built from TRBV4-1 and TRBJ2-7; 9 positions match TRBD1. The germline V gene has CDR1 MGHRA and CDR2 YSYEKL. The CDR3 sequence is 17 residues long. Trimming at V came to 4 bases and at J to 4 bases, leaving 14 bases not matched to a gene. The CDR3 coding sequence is TGCGCCAGCAGCCCCCGGACAGGGGCTGCCCCAACTTACGAGCAGTACTTC. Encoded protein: CASSPRTGAAPTYEQYF.

The CDR3 sequence: CASPREDEQFF. In nucleotides, the CDR3 is TGCGCCAGTCCCAGGGAGGATGAGCAGTTCTTC. This sequence joins TRBV5-1 and TRBJ2-1; perhaps TRBD2 as D (6 bases). Trimming took 8 bases from V and 8 from J, leaving 11 bases between them. This CDR3 has 11 amino acids. Germline loops: CDR1 SGHRS, CDR2 YFSETQ.

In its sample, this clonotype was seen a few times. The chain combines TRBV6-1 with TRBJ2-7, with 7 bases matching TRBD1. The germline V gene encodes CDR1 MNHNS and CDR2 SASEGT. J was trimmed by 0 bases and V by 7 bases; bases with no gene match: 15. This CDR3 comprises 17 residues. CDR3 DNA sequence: TGTGCCAGCAAGGCCGCCGGGTGGGACAGCAGCTCCTACGAGCAGTACTTC. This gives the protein CASKAAGWDSSSYEQYF.

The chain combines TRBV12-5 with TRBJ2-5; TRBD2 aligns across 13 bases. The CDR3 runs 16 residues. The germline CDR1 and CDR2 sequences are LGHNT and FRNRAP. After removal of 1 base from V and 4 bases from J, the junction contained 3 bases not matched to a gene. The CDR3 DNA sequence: TGTGCTAGTGGTTTGGGACTAGCGGGAGGAAGAGAGACCCAGTACTTC. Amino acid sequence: CASGLGLAGGRETQYF.

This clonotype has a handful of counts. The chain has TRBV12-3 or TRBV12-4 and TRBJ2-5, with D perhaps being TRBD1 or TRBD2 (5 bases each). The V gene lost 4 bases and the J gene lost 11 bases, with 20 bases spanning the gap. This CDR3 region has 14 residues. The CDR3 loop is CASSSSRGYTEQYF. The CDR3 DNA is TGTGCCAGCAGTTCCTCGAGGGGTTATACGGAGCAGTACTTC.

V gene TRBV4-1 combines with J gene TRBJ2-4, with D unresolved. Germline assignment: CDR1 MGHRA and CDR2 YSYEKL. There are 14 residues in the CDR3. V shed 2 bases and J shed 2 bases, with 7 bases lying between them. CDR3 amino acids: CASSQPATKNIQYF. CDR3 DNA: TGCGCCAGCAGCCAACCAGCCACCAAAAACATTCAGTACTTC.

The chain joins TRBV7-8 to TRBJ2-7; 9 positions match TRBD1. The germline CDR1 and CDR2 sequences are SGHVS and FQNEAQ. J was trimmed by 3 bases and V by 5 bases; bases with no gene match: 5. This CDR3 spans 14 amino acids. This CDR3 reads CASSPGDRVYEQYF. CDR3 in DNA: TGTGCCAGCAGCCCGGGGGACAGGGTCTACGAGCAGTACTTC.

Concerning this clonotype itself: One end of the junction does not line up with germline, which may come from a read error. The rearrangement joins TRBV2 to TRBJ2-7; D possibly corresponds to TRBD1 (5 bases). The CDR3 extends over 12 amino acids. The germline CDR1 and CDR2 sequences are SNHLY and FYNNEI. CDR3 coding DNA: TGTGCCGGCAGCGCCCAGGGCCACGAGCAGTACTTC. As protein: CAGSAQGHEQYF.

In DNA, the CDR3 is TGTGCCAGCAGTGAAGCGGATGCGGGGGGCTACGAGCAGTACTTC. This codes for CASSEADAGGYEQYF. The rearrangement uses TRBV2 and TRBJ2-7; 8 bases line up with TRBD2. Per germline, CDR1 SNHLY and CDR2 FYNNEI. Unmatched junction bases numbered 4, after V lost 0 bases and J lost 3 bases. There are 15 residues in the CDR3.

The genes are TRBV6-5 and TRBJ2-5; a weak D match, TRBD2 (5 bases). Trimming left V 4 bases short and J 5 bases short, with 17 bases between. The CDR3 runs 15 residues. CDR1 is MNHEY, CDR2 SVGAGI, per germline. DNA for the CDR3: TGTGCCAGCAGTTCCCAAGGACTCGGGTGGGAGACCCAGTACTTC. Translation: CASSSQGLGWETQYF.

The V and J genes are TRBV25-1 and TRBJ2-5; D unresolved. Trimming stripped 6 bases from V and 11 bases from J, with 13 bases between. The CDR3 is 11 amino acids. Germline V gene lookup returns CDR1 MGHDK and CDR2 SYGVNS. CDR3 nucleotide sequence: TGTGCCAGCAGACTCCTGGATGAGCAGTACTTC. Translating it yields CASRLLDEQYF.

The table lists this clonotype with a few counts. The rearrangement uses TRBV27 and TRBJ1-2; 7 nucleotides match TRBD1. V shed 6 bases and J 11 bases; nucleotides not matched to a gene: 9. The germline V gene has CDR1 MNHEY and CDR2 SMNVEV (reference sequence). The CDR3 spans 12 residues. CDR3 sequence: CASSYSGTVYTF. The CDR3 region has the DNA TGTGCCAGCAGCTATTCCGGGACAGTTTACACCTTC.

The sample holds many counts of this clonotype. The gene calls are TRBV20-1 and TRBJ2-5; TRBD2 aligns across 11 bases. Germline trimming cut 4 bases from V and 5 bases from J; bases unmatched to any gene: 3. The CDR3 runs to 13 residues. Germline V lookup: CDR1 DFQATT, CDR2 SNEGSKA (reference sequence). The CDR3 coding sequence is TGCAGTGCTAATAGCGGGGGGGCGGAGACCCAGTACTTC. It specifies CSANSGGAETQYF.

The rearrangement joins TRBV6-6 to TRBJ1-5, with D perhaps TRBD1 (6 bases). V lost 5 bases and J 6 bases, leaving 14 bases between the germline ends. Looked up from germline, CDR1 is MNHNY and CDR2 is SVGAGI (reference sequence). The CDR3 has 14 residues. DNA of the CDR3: TGTGCCAGCAGTCCCGGACAGTCTGCTCAGCCCCAGCATTTT. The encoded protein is CASSPGQSAQPQHF.

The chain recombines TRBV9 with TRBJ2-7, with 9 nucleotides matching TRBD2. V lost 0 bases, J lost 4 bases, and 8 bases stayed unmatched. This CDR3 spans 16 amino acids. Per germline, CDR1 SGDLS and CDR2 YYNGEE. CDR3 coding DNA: TGTGCCAGCAGCGTAGGGGCTAGCGGGACCATGTACGAGCAGTACTTC. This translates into CASSVGASGTMYEQYF.

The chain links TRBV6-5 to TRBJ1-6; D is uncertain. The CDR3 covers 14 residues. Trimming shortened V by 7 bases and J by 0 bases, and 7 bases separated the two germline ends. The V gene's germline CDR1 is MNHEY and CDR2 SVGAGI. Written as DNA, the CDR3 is TGTGCCAGCAAGGGCAGCTCCTATAATTCACCCCTCCACTTT. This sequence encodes CASKGSSYNSPLHF.

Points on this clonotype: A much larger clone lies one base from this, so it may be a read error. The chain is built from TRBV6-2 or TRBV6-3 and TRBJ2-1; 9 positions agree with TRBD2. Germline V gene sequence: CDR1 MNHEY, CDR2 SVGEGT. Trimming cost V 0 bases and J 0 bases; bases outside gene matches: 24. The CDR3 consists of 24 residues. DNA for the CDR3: TGTGCCAGCAGTTACTCAAAAGGTATCTTAAAGGTTGTCCTAGCGGGACCCTCCTACAATGAGCAGTTCTTC. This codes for CASSYSKGILKVVLAGPSYNEQFF.

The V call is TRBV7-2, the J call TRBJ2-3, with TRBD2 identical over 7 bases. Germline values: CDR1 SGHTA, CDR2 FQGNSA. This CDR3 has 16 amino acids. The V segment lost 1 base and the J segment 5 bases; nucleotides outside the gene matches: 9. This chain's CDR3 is CASSLVLVGGRDTQYF. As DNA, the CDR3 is TGTGCCAGCAGCTTAGTTCTAGTGGGAGGGAGAGATACGCAGTATTTT.

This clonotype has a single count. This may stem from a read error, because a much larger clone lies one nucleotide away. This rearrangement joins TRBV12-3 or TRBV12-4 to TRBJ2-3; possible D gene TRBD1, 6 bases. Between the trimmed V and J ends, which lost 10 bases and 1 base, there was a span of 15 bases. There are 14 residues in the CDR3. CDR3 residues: CANRRQDRTDTQYF. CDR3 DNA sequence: TGTGCCAACAGACGACAGGATCGCACAGATACGCAGTATTTT.

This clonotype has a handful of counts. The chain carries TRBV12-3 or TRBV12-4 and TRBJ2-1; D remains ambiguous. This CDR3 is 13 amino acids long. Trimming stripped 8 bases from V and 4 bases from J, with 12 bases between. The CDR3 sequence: CASCKTPYNEQFF. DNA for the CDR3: TGTGCCAGCTGTAAAACACCATACAATGAGCAGTTCTTC.

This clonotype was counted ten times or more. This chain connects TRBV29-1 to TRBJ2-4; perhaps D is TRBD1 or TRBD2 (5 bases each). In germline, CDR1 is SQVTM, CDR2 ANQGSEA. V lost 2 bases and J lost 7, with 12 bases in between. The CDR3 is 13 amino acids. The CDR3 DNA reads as TGCAGCGTTGAACCGGGCAGGGAGAACATTCAGTACTTC. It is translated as CSVEPGRENIQYF.

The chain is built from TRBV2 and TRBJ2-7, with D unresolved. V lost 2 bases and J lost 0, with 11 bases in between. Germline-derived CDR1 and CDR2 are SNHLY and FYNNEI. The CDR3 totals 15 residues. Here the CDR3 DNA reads TGTGCCAGCAGTGAACCACAGATGTTCTCCTACGAGCAGTACTTC. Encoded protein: CASSEPQMFSYEQYF.